The clone carrying this T cell receptor (beta chain) showed up just a few times. The target antigen is unknown. The data were obtained in a study of beta chain features in type 1 diabetes. Looking at the study overall: Healthy donors, compared against patients, showed similar age, gender and cell yields. The samples had about 100,000,000 sorted cells examined in all.

Overall study findings and caveats: The study found fewer insertions and more deletions at VDJ junctions in type 1 diabetes patients.

Germline loops: CDR1 MGHDK, CDR2 SYGVNS. V lost 1 base, J lost 4 bases, and 6 bases stayed unmatched. The CDR3 contains 16 residues. The isolated RNA, all of it, was reverse transcribed, so expressed TCRB transcripts were what got sequenced. The protocol was immunoSEQ multiplex PCR, while the TCRdb copy is restricted to in-frame clones and leaves out a portion. The sample contains hundreds of thousands of clones, about a sixth of which appear only once. Sequences were obtained from naive CD4+ T cells from blood. The chain is built from TRBV25-1 and TRBJ2-2; 7 positions match TRBD2. This sequence was found in a man younger than 30 in good health. CDR3 DNA: TGTGCCAGCAGTGAATCTTCGACTAGCCGCACCGGGGAGCTGTTTTTT. This gives the protein CASSESSTSRTGELFF. Combining the CDR3 with reference TRBV25-1 and TRBJ2-2 gives the whole variable domain EADIYQTPRYLVIGTGKKITLECSQTMGHDKMYWYQQDPGMELHLIHYSYGVNSTEKGDLSSESTVSRIRTEHFPLTLESARPSHTSQYLCASSESSTSRTGELFFGEGSRLTVL.